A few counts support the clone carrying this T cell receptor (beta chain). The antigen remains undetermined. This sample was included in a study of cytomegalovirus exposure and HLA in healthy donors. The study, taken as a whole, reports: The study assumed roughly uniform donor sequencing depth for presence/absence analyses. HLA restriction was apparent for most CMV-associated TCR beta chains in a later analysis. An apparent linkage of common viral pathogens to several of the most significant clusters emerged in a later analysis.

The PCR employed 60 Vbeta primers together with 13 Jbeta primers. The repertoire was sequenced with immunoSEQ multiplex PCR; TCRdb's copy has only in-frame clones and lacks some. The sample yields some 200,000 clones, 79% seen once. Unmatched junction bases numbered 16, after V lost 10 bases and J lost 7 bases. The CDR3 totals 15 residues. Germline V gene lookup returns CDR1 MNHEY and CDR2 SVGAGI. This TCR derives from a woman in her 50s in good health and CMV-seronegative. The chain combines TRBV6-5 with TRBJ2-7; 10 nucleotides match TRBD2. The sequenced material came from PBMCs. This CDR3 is CAISGGDLEDREQYF. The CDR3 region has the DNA TGTGCCATCAGCGGGGGGGACCTAGAGGATCGGGAGCAGTACTTC.